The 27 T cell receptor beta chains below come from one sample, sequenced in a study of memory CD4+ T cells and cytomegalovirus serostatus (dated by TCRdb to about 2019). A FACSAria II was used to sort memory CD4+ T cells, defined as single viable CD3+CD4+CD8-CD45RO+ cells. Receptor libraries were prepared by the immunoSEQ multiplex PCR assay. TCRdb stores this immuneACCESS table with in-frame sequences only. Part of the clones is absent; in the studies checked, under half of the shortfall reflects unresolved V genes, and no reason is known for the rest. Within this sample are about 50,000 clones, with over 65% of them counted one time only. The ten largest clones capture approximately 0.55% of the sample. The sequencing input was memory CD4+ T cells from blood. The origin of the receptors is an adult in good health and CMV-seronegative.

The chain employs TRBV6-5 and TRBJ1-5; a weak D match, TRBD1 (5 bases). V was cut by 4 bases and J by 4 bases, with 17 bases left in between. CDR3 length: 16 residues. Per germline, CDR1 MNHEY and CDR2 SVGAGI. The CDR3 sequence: CASSFGGSATNQPQHF. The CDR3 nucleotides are TGTGCCAGCAGTTTTGGGGGGTCAGCCACTAATCAGCCCCAGCATTTT.

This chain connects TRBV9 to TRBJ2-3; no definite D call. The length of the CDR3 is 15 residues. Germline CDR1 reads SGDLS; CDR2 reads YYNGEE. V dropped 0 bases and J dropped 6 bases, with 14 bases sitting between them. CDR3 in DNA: TGTGCCAGCAGCGTAGGCCCCCTTCTAACCGATACGCAGTATTTT. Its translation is CASSVGPLLTDTQYF.

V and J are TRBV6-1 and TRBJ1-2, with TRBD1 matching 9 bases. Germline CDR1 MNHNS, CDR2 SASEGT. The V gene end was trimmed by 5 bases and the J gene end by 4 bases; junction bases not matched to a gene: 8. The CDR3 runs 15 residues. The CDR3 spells CASSPLTGGVYGYTF. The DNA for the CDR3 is TGTGCCAGCAGTCCACTCACAGGGGGCGTCTATGGCTACACCTTC.

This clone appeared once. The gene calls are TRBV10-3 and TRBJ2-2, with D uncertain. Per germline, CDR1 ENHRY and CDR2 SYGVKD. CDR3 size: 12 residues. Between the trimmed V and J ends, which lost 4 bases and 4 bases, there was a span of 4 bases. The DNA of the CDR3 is TGTGCCATCAGTGCCGGCACCGGGGAGCTGTTTTTT. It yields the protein CAISAGTGELFF.

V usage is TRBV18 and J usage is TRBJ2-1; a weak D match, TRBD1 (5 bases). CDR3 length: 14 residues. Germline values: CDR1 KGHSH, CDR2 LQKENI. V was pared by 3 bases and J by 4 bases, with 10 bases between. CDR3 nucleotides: TGTGCCAGCTCACCTGACAGCCAGTACAATGAGCAGTTCTTC. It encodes CASSPDSQYNEQFF.

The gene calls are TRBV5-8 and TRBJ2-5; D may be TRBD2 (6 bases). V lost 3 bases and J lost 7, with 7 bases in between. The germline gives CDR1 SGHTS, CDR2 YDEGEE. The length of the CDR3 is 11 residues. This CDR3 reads CASSSGGTQYF. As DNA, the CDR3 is TGTGCCAGCAGCTCCGGGGGGACCCAGTACTTC.

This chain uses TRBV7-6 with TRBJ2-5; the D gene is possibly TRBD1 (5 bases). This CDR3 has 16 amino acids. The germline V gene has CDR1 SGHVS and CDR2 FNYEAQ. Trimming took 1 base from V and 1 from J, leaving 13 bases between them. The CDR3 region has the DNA TGTGCCAGCAGCTTAGGTCAGGGTTTGGGCCAAGAGACCCAGTACTTC. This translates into CASSLGQGLGQETQYF.

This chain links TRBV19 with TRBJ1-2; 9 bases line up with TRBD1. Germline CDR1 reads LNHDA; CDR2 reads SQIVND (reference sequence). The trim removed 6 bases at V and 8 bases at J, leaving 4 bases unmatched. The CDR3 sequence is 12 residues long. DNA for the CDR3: TGTGCCAGTAGGGACAGGGGAGTCGGCTACACCTTC. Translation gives CASRDRGVGYTF.

CDR3 protein: CASKEAGAPQNSPLHF. The CDR3 DNA reads as TGTGCCAGTAAAGAAGCGGGGGCGCCTCAGAATTCACCCCTCCACTTT. V is TRBV19 and J is TRBJ1-6; tentatively, D is TRBD1 (6 bases). V gave up 7 bases and J gave up 7 bases, with 20 bases separating them. CDR3 length: 16 amino acids. Germline V gene data show CDR1 as LNHDA and CDR2 as SQIVND (reference sequence).

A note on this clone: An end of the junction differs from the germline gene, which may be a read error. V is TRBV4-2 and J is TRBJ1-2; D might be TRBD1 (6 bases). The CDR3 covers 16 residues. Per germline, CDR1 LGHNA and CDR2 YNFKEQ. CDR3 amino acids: CASSLSTRDTKYGYTF. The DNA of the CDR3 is TGTGCCAGCAGCCTGAGTACCCGGGACACTAAATATGGCTACACCTTC.

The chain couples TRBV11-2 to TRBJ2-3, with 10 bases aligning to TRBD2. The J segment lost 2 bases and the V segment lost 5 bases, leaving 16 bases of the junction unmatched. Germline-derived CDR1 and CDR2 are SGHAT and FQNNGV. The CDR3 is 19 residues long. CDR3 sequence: CASSKQGWERGGFTDTQYF. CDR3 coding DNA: TGTGCCAGCAGCAAACAGGGATGGGAGCGGGGGGGATTCACAGATACGCAGTATTTT.

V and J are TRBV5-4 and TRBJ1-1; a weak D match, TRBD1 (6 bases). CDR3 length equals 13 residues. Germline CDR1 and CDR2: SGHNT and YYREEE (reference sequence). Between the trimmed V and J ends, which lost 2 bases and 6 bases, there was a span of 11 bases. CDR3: CASSFARGAEAFF. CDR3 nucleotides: TGTGCCAGCAGCTTTGCCAGGGGCGCTGAAGCTTTCTTT.

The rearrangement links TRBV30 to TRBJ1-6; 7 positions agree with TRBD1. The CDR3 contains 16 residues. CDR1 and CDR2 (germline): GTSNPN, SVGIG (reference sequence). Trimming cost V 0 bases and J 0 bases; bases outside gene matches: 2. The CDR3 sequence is CAWSVQGSSYNSPLHF. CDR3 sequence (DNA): TGTGCCTGGAGTGTACAGGGGAGCTCCTATAATTCACCCCTCCACTTT.

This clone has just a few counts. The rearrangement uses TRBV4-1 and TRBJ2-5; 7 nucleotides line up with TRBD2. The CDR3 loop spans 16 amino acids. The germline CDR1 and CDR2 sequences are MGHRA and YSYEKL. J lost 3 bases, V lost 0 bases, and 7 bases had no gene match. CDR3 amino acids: CASSQDRSAGEETQYF. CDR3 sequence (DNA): TGCGCCAGCAGCCAAGATCGGTCGGCGGGGGAAGAGACCCAGTACTTC.

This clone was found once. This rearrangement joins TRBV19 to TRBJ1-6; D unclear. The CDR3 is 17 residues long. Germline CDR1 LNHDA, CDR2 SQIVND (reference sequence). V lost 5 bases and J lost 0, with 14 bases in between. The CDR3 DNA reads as TGTGCCAGTAGTGGCGTAGATCGGAGCTCCTATAATTCACCCCTCCACTTT. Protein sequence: CASSGVDRSSYNSPLHF.

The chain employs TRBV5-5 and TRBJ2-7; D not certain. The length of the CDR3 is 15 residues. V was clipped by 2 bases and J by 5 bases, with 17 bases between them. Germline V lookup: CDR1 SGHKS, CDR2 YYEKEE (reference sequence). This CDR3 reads CASSFLNGLTDEQYF. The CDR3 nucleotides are TGTGCCAGCAGCTTCCTGAATGGTTTGACGGACGAGCAGTACTTC.

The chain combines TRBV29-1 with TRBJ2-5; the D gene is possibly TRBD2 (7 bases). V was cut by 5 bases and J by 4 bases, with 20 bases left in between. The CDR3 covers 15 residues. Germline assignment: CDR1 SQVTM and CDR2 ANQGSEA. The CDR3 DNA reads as TGCAGCGTTCACGGGGGGTACAGGGACCCAGAGACCCAGTACTTC. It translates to CSVHGGYRDPETQYF.

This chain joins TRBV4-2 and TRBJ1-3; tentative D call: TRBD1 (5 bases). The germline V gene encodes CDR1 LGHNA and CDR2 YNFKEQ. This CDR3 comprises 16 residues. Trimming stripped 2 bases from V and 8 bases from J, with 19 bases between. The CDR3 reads CASSQSNRGNLDTIYF. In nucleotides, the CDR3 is TGTGCCAGCAGCCAAAGTAACCGGGGGAATCTAGACACCATATATTTT.

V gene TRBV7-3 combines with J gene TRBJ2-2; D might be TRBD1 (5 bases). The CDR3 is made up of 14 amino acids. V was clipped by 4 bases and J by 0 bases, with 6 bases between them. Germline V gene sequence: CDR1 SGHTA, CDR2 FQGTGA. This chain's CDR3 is CASSSTANTGELFF. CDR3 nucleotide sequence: TGTGCCAGCAGCTCGACAGCGAACACCGGGGAGCTGTTTTTT.

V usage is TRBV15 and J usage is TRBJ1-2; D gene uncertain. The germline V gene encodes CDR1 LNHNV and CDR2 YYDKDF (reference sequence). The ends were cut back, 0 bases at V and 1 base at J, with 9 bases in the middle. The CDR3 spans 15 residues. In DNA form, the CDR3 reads TGTGCCACCAGCAGAGACACGGCCCTTAACTATGGCTACACCTTC. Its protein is CATSRDTALNYGYTF.

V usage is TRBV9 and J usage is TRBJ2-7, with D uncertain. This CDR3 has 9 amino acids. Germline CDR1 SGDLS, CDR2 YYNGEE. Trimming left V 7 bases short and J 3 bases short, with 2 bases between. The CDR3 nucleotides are TGTGCCAGCGGCTACGAGCAGTACTTC. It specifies CASGYEQYF.

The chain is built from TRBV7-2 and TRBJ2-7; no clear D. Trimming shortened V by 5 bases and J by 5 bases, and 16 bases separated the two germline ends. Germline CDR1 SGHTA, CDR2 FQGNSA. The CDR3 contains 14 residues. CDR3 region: CASSPPVRANEQYF. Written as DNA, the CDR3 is TGTGCCAGCAGCCCCCCGGTACGGGCGAACGAGCAGTACTTC.

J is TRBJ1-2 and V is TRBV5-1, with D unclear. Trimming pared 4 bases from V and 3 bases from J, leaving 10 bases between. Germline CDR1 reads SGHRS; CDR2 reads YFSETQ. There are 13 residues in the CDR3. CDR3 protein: CASSMIGDYGYTF. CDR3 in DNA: TGCGCCAGCAGCATGATTGGGGACTATGGCTACACCTTC. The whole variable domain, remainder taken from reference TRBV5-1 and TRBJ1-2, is KAGVTQTPRYLIKTRGQQVTLSCSPISGHRSVSWYQQTPGQGLQFLFEYFSETQRNKGNFPGRFSGRQFSNSRSEMNVSTLELGDSALYLCASSMIGDYGYTFGSGTRLTVV.

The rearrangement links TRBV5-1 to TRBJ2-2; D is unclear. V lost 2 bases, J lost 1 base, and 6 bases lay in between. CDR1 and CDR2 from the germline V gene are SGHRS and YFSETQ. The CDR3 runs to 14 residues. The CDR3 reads CASSFLQNTGELFF. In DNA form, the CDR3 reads TGCGCCAGCAGCTTTTTACAGAACACCGGGGAGCTGTTTTTT.

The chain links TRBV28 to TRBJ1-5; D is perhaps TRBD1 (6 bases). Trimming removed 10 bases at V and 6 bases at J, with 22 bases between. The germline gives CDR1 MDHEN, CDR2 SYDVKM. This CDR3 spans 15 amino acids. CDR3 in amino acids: CATRGGGGGSQPQHF. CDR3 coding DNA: TGTGCCACCAGAGGAGGAGGGGGGGGCTCTCAGCCCCAGCATTTT.

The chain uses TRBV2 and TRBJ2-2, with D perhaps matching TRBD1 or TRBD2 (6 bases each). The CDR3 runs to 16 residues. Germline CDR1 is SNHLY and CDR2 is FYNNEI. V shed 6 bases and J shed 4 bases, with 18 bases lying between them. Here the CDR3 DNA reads TGTGCCAGCAGGCTGAGGGGGGCTTTGGCCACCGGGGAGCTGTTTTTT. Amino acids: CASRLRGALATGELFF.

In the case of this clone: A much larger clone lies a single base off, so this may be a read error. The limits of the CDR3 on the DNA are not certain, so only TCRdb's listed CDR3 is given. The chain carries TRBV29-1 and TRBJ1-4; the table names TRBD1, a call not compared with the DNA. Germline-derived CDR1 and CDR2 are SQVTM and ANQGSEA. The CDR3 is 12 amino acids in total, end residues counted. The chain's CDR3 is CSVGTGAEKVFF.